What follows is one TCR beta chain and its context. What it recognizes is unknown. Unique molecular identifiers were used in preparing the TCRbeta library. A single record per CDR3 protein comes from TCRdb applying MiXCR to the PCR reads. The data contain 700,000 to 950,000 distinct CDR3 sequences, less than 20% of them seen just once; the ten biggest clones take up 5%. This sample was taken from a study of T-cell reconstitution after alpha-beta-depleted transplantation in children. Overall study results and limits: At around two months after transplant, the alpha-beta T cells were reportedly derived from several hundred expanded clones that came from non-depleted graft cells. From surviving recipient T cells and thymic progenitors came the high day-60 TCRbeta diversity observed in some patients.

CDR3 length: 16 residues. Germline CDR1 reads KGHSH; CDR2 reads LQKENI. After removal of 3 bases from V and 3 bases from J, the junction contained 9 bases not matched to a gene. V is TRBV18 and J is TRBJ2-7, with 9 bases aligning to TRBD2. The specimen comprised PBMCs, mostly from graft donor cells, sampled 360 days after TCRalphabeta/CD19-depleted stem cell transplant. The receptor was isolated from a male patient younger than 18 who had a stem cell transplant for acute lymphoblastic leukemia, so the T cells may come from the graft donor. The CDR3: CASSPLLAGSYYEQYF. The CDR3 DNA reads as TGTGCCAGCTCACCCCTTCTAGCGGGGAGTTACTACGAGCAGTACTTC.